What follows is one T cell receptor beta chain and its context. Cells designated naive CD8 were CD45RO-negative and were positively selected for CCR7, with terminally differentiated effector memory CD45RA+ cells excluded. This sample was included in a study of shared clonotypes between healthy human individuals. Generated by immunoSEQ multiplex PCR, the TCRdb table keeps only in-frame clones and is missing some. The table has around 2,000,000 clones, about 95% seen once. This CDR3 contains 16 residues. V shed 5 bases and J 1 base; nucleotides not matched to a gene: 10. From germline, CDR1 is SGHVS and CDR2 FNYEAQ.

Sequenced: naive CD8+ T cells sorted from blood. This chain uses TRBV7-6 with TRBJ1-2, with 7 bases fitting TRBD1. The TCR originated in a man aged 18 to 29 in good health. The CDR3 loop is CASSPRQGGGNYGYTF. The DNA of the CDR3 is TGTGCCAGCAGCCCAAGACAGGGAGGAGGTAACTATGGCTACACCTTC.